The 21 T cell receptor beta chains below were found in one sample sequenced in a study of T-cell reconstitution after alpha-beta-depleted transplantation in children. Using unique molecular identifiers, the investigators prepared the TCRbeta library. MiXCR, run by TCRdb on the PCR reads, gives a single entry per CDR3 protein. The data show fewer than 500,000 distinct CDR3 sequences, 43% seen once. The sample was PBMCs, taken before TCRalphabeta/CD19-depleted stem cell transplant. The receptors were sampled from a girl aged 2 to 10 with aplastic anemia, due to receive a stem cell transplant.

This clonotype was recorded once. CDR3 coding DNA: TGTGCCAGCAGGTCCCCTCCAGCGGGAGGGCCAGTAGAAAGACATATGCAGTATTTT. It codes for CASRSPPAGGPVERHMQYF. The chain joins TRBV28 to TRBJ2-3; 10 bases are shared with TRBD2. There are 19 residues in the CDR3. CDR1 is MDHEN, CDR2 SYDVKM, per germline. The ends lost 6 bases at V and 11 bases at J; junction bases unmatched: 26.

The chain couples TRBV5-6 to TRBJ2-3, with D perhaps TRBD1 (5 bases). CDR3 length equals 18 residues. From germline, CDR1 is SGHDT and CDR2 YYEEEE. V gave up 4 bases and J gave up 3 bases, with 24 bases separating them. DNA for the CDR3: TGTGCCAGCAGCACACTACAGGACGGAGTCGGTGGGACAGATACGCAGTATTTT. Amino acids: CASSTLQDGVGGTDTQYF.

This clonotype was recorded at least ten times. V and J are TRBV5-6 and TRBJ2-7; D is uncertain. Between the trimmed V and J ends, which lost 6 bases and 11 bases, there was a span of 18 bases. The length of the CDR3 is 12 residues. Germline CDR1 reads SGHDT; CDR2 reads YYEEEE. In DNA, the CDR3 is TGTGCCAGCACCCTCTACGACGGGCGAGAGTACTTC. It yields the protein CASTLYDGREYF.

This clonotype was seen repeatedly, ten times or more. V gene TRBV20-1 combines with J gene TRBJ2-1; D not certain. The CDR3 runs to 13 residues. CDR1 and CDR2 (germline): DFQATT, SNEGSKA (reference sequence). The CDR3 region is CSCPAPPYNEQFF. CDR3 DNA: TGCAGCTGTCCAGCCCCCCCCTACAATGAGCAGTTCTTC.

This clonotype was seen many times. This chain links TRBV11-2 with TRBJ2-1; 11 nucleotides line up with TRBD2. This CDR3 is built from 18 residues. CDR1 and CDR2 from the germline V gene are SGHAT and FQNNGV. The V gene end was trimmed by 4 bases and the J gene end by 7 bases; junction bases not matched to a gene: 15. The DNA of the CDR3 is TGTGCCAGCAGCTATAATACGGGTGGGCTAGCGGGAGGTAATGAGCAGTTCTTC. Translating it yields CASSYNTGGLAGGNEQFF.

V usage is TRBV4-1 and J usage is TRBJ2-1; D uncertain. Trimming took off 4 bases at V and 3 bases at J, with 10 bases between the two ends. Germline V gene sequence: CDR1 MGHRA, CDR2 YSYEKL. The CDR3 contains 14 residues. For the CDR3, the DNA is TGCGCCAGCAGCCTCAGGTCCCTCTACAATGAGCAGTTCTTC. Protein: CASSLRSLYNEQFF.

This chain uses TRBV5-1 with TRBJ2-5; D is unclear. V was cut by 1 base and J by 2 bases, with 9 bases left in between. Per the germline V gene, CDR1 is SGHRS and CDR2 is YFSETQ. The CDR3 runs 14 residues. CDR3 amino acids: CASSLIIEQETQYF. The CDR3 bases are TGCGCCAGCAGCTTGATTATTGAGCAAGAGACCCAGTACTTC.

The rearrangement joins TRBV20-1 to TRBJ2-1; TRBD2 is a possible D gene (6 bases). Trimming took 1 base from V and 6 from J, leaving 10 bases between them. This CDR3 contains 13 residues. The germline CDR1 and CDR2 sequences are DFQATT and SNEGSKA (reference sequence). The CDR3 region is CSARGPGGNEQFF. In DNA, the CDR3 is TGCAGTGCTAGAGGGCCCGGGGGCAATGAGCAGTTCTTC.

This clonotype was seen at least ten times. The genes are TRBV4-2 and TRBJ1-5; D gene uncertain. Germline V gene sequence: CDR1 LGHNA, CDR2 YNFKEQ. This CDR3 has 12 amino acids. Deletions cut 1 base from V and 6 bases from J, with 4 bases between. The CDR3 protein is CASSQVGQPQHF. The CDR3 DNA reads TGTGCCAGCAGCCAAGTAGGTCAGCCCCAGCATTTT.

This clonotype was recorded a few times. This chain joins TRBV27 and TRBJ2-3; a weak D match, TRBD2 (7 bases). Germline V lookup: CDR1 MNHEY, CDR2 SMNVEV (reference sequence). The germline V and J ends were trimmed by 4 bases and 0 bases, with 14 bases remaining between them. CDR3 size: 16 residues. In nucleotides, the CDR3 is TGTGCCAGCAGTTCACAGGGCGGGAGAAGCACAGATACGCAGTATTTT. Translated, it gives CASSSQGGRSTDTQYF.

This sequence joins TRBV6-5 and TRBJ2-7; no clear D. The V end was cut by 2 bases, the J end by 5 bases, with 10 bases between. This CDR3 is built from 13 residues. The V gene's germline CDR1 is MNHEY and CDR2 SVGAGI. The CDR3 protein is CASSYDDGNEQYF. The CDR3 DNA sequence: TGTGCCAGCAGTTACGACGACGGCAACGAGCAGTACTTC.

Concerning this clonotype: A single base separates this from a much larger clone, so it may be a read error. The chain uses TRBV6-5 and TRBJ2-5; TRBD2 matches at 7 bases. This CDR3 spans 15 amino acids. Per germline, CDR1 MNHEY and CDR2 SVGAGI. Written as DNA, the CDR3 is TGTGCCAGCAGTTACCCCCAGCGGGATGGGGAGACCCAGTGCTTC. It yields the protein CASSYPQRDGETQCF.

The V gene is TRBV6-1, the J gene TRBJ1-1; D gene unclear. V was trimmed by 0 bases and J by 0 bases, leaving 8 bases between them. Germline loops: CDR1 MNHNS, CDR2 SASEGT. This CDR3 has 15 residues. This CDR3 reads CASSEARHLNTEAFF. CDR3 in DNA: TGTGCCAGCAGTGAAGCGCGGCACCTGAACACTGAAGCTTTCTTT.

This clonotype showed up just a few times. The chain couples TRBV24-1 to TRBJ2-2; no definite D call. Deletions cut 4 bases from V and 0 bases from J, with 5 bases between. The CDR3 contains 14 residues. The germline V gene encodes CDR1 KGHDR and CDR2 SFDVKD. The CDR3 sequence is CATSEGPNTGELFF. The DNA of the CDR3 is TGTGCCACCAGTGAAGGGCCGAACACCGGGGAGCTGTTTTTT.

About this clonotype itself: A single base separates this from a much larger clone, so it may be a read error. V usage is TRBV7-2 and J usage is TRBJ2-3; the D is unclear. Germline-derived CDR1 and CDR2 are SGHTA and FQGNSA. CDR3 length equals 15 residues. For the CDR3, the DNA is TGTGCCAGCAGCTCAAGATTGGTATCCACAGATAAGCAGTATTTT. Its protein is CASSSRLVSTDKQYF. Combining the CDR3 with reference TRBV7-2 and TRBJ2-3 gives the whole variable domain GAGVSQSPSNKVTEKGKDVELRCDPISGHTALYWYRQSLGQGLEFLIYFQGNSAPDKSGLPSDRFSAERTGGSVSTLTIQRTQQEDSAVYLCASSSRLVSTDKQYFGPGTRLTVL.

This clonotype was found once. The rearrangement links TRBV5-1 to TRBJ2-5; TRBD1 agrees at 7 bases. The CDR3 consists of 14 residues. V was clipped by 5 bases and J by 5 bases; unmatched bases: 9. Germline CDR1 and CDR2: SGHRS and YFSETQ. The CDR3 protein is CASSWTGQRETQYF. CDR3 coding DNA: TGCGCCAGCAGTTGGACAGGTCAGCGGGAGACCCAGTACTTC.

A few counts support this clonotype. This chain connects TRBV20-1 to TRBJ2-1, with 7 positions matching TRBD2. The CDR3 contains 15 residues. Germline V lookup: CDR1 DFQATT, CDR2 SNEGSKA (reference sequence). With V trimmed by 6 bases and J by 3 bases, 11 bases remained unmatched. Here the CDR3 reads CSATRAGVVYNEQFF. The CDR3 DNA reads as TGCAGTGCCACCCGGGCGGGAGTGGTCTACAATGAGCAGTTCTTC.

V gene TRBV2 combines with J gene TRBJ2-7, with D uncertain. CDR1 SNHLY and CDR2 FYNNEI come from the germline V gene. The CDR3 sequence is 12 residues long. The V end lost 6 bases, the J end lost 3 bases, and 9 bases lay between the germline ends. CDR3 loop: CASRTPNYEQYF. In DNA form, the CDR3 reads TGTGCCAGCAGAACGCCAAACTACGAGCAGTACTTC. The full variable domain, in which reference TRBV2 and TRBJ2-7 provide the parts outside the CDR3, is EPEVTQTPSHQVTQMGQEVILRCVPISNHLYFYWYRQILGQKVEFLVSFYNNEISEKSEIFDDQFSVERPDGSNFTLKIRSTKLEDSAMYFCASRTPNYEQYFGPGTRLTVT.

About this clonotype: One junction end disagrees with the germline gene, perhaps due to a read error. CDR3: CATSKTGALSGNTTYF. The DNA for the CDR3 is TGTGCCACTAGTAAGACAGGGGCCCTCTCTGGAAACACCACATATTTT. The rearrangement uses TRBV10-3 and TRBJ1-3; 8 bases agree with TRBD1. Germline loops: CDR1 ENHRY, CDR2 SYGVKD. This CDR3 is 16 amino acids long.

The genes are TRBV29-1 and TRBJ2-1; 11 nucleotides line up with TRBD2. CDR1 and CDR2 (germline): SQVTM, ANQGSEA. The CDR3 has 16 residues. J lost 9 bases, V lost 3 bases, and 13 bases had no gene match. CDR3 in DNA: TGCAGCGTTGATCGATATAGCGGGAGGGCCATTGGTGAGCAGTTCTTC. Translated: CSVDRYSGRAIGEQFF.

J is TRBJ2-7 and V is TRBV7-6; no clear D. CDR1 SGHVS and CDR2 FNYEAQ come from the germline V gene. This CDR3 contains 12 residues. Between the trimmed V and J ends, which lost 4 bases and 6 bases, there was a span of 10 bases. Written as DNA, the CDR3 is TGTGCCAGCAGCTCCGGACGCGGCGAGCAGTACTTC. Translated, it gives CASSSGRGEQYF.